This T cell receptor beta chain was profiled in a study of T cell repertoires in aging, cancer and after chemotherapy. Study as a whole: Donor ages fell into six groups from 30 or younger up to 70 or older. Patients with chronic lymphocytic leukemia were sampled before and after fludarabine- or bendamustine-based chemotherapy.

Peripheral blood genomic DNA, not sorted cells or RNA, was the template. Study results and caveats: In hematological cancer patients, infiltrated lymphoid organs may have impaired thymic emigration or peripheral T cell expansion.

TRB rearrangements spanning V, D and J were amplified using mixed TRB-A/B primers. TCRdb re-called the multiplex PCR reads through MiXCR, storing one row per CDR3 protein. There are 1,500 to 2,000 distinct CDR3 sequences in the sample; 30% to 35% occur only once, and just under 45% lies in the top ten. This clonotype was counted a single time. Its antigen is as yet unknown. This CDR3 has 14 residues. Per the germline V gene, CDR1 is MNHEY and CDR2 is SVGAGI. V was clipped by 4 bases and J by 8 bases, with 17 bases between them. Sequences were obtained from blood. The chain is built from TRBV6-5 and TRBJ1-1; tentatively, D is TRBD1 (6 bases). This receptor was identified in a human donor with a blood cancer. In nucleotides, the CDR3 is TGTGCCAGCAGTTTTAGAACAGGGCTCCACGAAGCTTTCTTT. Translation: CASSFRTGLHEAFF.